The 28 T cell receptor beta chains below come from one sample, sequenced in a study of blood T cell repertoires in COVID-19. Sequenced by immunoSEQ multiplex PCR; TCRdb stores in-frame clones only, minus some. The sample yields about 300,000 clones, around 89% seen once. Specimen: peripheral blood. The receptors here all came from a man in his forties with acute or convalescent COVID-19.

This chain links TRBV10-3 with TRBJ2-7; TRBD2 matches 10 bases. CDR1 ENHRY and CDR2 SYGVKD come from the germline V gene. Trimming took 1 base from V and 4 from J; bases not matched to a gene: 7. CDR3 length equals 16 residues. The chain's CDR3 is CAISEFSGGANYEQYF. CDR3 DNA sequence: TGTGCCATCAGTGAGTTCAGCGGGGGGGCCAATTACGAGCAGTACTTC.

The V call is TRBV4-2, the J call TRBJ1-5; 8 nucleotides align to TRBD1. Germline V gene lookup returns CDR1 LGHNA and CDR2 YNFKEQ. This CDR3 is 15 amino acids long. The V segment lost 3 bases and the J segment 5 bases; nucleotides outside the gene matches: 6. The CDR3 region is CASSQGGTGYQPQHF. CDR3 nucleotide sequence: TGTGCCAGCAGCCAGGGCGGGACAGGTTATCAGCCCCAGCATTTT.

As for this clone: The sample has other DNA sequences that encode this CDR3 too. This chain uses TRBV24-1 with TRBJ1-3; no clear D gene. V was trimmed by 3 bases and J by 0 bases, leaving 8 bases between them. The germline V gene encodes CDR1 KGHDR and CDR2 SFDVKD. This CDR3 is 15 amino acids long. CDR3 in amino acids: CATSDPRSSGNTIYF. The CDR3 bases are TGTGCCACCAGTGATCCAAGGAGCTCTGGAAACACCATATATTTT.

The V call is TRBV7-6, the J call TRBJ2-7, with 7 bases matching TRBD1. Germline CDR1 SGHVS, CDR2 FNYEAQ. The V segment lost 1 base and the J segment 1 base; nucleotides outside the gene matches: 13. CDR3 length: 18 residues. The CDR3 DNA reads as TGTGCCAGCAGCTTAGATCCCTCCACAGGGGTAAATTCCTACGAGCAGTACTTC. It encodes CASSLDPSTGVNSYEQYF.

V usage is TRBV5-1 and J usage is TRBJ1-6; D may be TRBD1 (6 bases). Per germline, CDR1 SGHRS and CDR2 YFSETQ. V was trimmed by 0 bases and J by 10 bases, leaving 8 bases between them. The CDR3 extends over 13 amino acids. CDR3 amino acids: CASSLEGESPLHF. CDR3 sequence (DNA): TGCGCCAGCAGCTTGGAGGGGGAATCACCCCTCCACTTT.

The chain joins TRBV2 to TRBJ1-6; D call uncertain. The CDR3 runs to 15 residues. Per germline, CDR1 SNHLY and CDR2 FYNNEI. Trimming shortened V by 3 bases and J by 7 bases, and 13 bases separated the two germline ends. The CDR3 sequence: CASSDRGPWNSPLHF. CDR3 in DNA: TGTGCCAGCAGTGATCGAGGGCCTTGGAATTCACCCCTCCACTTT. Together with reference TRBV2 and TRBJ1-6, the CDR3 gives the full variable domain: EPEVTQTPSHQVTQMGQEVILRCVPISNHLYFYWYRQILGQKVEFLVSFYNNEISEKSEIFDDQFSVERPDGSNFTLKIRSTKLEDSAMYFCASSDRGPWNSPLHFGNGTRLTVT.

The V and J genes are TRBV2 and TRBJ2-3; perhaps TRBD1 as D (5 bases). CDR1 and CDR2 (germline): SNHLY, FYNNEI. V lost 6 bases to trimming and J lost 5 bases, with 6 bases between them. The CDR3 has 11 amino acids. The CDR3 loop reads CASRGVDTQYF. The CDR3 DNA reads TGTGCCAGCAGAGGGGTAGATACGCAGTATTTT.

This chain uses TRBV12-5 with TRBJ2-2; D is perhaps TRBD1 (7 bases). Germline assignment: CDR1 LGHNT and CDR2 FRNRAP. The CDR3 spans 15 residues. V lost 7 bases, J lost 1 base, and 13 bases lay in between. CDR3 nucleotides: TGTGCTAGTGCATCCCAGGGGGGGAACACCGGGGAGCTGTTTTTT. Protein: CASASQGGNTGELFF.

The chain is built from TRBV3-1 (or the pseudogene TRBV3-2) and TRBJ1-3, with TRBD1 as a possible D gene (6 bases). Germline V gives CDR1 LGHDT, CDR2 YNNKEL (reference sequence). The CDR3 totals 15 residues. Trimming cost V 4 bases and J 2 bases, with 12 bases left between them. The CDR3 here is CASSPRGGTGNTIYF. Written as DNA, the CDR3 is TGTGCCAGCAGCCCAAGGGGGGGAACTGGAAACACCATATATTTT.

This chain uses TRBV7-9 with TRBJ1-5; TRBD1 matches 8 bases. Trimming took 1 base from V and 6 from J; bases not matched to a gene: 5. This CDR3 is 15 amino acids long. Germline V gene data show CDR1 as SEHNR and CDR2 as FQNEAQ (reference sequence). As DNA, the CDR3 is TGTGCCAGCAGCTTAGATGGGACAGGAGGTCAGCCCCAGCATTTT. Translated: CASSLDGTGGQPQHF.

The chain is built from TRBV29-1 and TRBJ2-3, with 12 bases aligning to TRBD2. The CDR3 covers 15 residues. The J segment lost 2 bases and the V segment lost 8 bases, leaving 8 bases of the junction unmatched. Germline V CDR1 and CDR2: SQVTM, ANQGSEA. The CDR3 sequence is CSSGASGGATDTQYF. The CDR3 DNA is TGCAGCTCCGGGGCTAGCGGGGGGGCCACAGATACGCAGTATTTT.

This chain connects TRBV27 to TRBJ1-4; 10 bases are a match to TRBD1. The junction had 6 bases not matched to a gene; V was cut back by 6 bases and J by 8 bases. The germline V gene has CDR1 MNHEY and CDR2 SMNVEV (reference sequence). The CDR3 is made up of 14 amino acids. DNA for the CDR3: TGTGCCAGCAGCAGACAGGGGGCAAGCGAAAAACTGTTTTTT. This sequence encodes CASSRQGASEKLFF.

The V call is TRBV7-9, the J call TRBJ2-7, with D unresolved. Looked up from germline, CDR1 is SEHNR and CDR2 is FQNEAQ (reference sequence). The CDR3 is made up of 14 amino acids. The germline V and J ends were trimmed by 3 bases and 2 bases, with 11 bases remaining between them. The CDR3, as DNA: TGTGCCAGCAGCTTCGGTCTGGTCCCCTACGAGCAGTACTTC. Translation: CASSFGLVPYEQYF.

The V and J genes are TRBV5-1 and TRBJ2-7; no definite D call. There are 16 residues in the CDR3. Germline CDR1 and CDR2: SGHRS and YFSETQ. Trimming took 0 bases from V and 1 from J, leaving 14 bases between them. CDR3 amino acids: CASSLAVSSTSYEQYF. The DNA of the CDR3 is TGCGCCAGCAGCTTGGCGGTGAGTTCAACTTCCTACGAGCAGTACTTC.

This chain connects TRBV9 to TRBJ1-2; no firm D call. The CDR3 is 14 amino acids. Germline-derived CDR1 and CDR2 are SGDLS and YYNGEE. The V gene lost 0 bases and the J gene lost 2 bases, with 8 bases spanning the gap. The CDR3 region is CASSVEPANYGYTF. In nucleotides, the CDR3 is TGTGCCAGCAGCGTAGAGCCCGCGAACTATGGCTACACCTTC.

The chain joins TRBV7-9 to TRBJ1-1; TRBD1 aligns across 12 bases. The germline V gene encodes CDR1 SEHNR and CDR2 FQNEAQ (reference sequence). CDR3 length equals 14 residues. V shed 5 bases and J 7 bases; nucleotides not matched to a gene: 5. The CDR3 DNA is TGTGCCAGCAGCCTGGGACAGGGGGCTGGTGAAGCTTTCTTT. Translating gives CASSLGQGAGEAFF. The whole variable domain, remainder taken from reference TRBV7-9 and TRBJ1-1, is DTGVSQNPRHKITKRGQNVTFRCDPISEHNRLYWYRQTLGQGPEFLTYFQNEAQLEKSRLLSDRFSAERPKGSFSTLEIQRTEQGDSAMYLCASSLGQGAGEAFFGQGTRLTVV.

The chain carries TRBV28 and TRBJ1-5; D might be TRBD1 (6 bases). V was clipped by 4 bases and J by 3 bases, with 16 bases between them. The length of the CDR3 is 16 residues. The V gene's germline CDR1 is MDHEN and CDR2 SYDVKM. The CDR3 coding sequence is TGTGCCAGCAGTTATAAAACAGGGACGAACAATCAGCCCCAGCATTTT. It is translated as CASSYKTGTNNQPQHF.

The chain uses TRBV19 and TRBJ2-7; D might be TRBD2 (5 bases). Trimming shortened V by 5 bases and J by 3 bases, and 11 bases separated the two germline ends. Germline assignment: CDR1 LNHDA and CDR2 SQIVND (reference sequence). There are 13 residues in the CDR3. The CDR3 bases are TGTGCCAGTAGTGCCGGACTTCTCTACGAGCAGTACTTC. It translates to CASSAGLLYEQYF.

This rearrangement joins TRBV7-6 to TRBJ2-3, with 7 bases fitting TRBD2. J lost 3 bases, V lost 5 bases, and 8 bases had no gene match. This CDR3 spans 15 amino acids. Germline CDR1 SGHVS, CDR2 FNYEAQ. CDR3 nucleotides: TGTGCCAGCAGCCGCGTTGGGGGGGGAACAGATACGCAGTATTTT. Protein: CASSRVGGGTDTQYF. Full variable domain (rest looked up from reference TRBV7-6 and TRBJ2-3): GAGVSQSPRYKVTKRGQDVALRCDPISGHVSLYWYRQALGQGPEFLTYFNYEAQQDKSGLPNDRFSAERPEGSISTLTIQRTEQRDSAMYRCASSRVGGGTDTQYFGPGTRLTVL.

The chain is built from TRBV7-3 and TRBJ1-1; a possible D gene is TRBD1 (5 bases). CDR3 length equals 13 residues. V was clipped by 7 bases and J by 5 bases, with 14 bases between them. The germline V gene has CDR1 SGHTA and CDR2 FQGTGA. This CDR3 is CASTLQGATEAFF. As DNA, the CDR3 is TGTGCCAGCACCCTGCAGGGTGCGACTGAAGCTTTCTTT.

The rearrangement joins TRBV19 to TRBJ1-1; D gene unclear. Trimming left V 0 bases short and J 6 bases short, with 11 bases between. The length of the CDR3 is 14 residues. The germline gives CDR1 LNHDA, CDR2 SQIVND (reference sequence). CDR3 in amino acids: CASSIDLRVAEAFF. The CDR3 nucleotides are TGTGCCAGTAGTATAGATCTGAGGGTGGCTGAAGCTTTCTTT.

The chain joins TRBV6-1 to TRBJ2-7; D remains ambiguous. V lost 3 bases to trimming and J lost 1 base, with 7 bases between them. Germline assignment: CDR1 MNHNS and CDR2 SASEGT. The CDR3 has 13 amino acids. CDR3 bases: TGTGCCAGCAGTGATGTAACATCCTACGAGCAGTACTTC. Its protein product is CASSDVTSYEQYF.

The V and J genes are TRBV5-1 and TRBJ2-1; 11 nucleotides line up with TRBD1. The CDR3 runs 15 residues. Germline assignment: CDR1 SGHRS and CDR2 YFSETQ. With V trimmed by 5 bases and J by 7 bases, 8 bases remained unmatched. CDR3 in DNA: TGCGCCAGCAGTCAAGGACAGGGGGCAGGGAATGAGCAGTTCTTC. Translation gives CASSQGQGAGNEQFF.

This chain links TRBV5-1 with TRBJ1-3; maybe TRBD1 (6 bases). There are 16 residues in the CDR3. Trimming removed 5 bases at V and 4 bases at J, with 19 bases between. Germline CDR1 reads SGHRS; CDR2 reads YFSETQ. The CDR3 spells CASRVAQGDNGNTIYF. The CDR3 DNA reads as TGCGCCAGCAGGGTGGCACAGGGTGATAACGGAAACACCATATATTTT. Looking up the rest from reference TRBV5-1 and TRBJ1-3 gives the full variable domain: KAGVTQTPRYLIKTRGQQVTLSCSPISGHRSVSWYQQTPGQGLQFLFEYFSETQRNKGNFPGRFSGRQFSNSRSEMNVSTLELGDSALYLCASRVAQGDNGNTIYFGEGSWLTVV.

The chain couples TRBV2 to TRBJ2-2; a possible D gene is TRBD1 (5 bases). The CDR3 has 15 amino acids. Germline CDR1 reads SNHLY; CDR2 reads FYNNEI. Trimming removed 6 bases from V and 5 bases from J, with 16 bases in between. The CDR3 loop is CASRGARGSTGELFF. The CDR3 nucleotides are TGTGCCAGCAGAGGAGCTAGGGGCTCGACCGGGGAGCTGTTTTTT.

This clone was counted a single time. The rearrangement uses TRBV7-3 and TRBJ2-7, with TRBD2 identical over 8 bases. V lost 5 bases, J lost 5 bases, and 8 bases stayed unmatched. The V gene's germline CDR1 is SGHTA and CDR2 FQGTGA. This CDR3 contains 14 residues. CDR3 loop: CASSLGGVTHEQYF. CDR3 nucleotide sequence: TGTGCCAGCAGCCTCGGGGGGGTTACCCACGAGCAGTACTTC.

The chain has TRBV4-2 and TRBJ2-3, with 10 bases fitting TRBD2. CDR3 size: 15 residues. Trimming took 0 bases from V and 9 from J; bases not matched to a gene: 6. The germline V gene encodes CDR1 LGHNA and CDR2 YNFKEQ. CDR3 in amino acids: CASSQEGSGGVTQYF. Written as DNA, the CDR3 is TGTGCCAGCAGCCAAGAGGGGAGCGGGGGGGTAACGCAGTATTTT.

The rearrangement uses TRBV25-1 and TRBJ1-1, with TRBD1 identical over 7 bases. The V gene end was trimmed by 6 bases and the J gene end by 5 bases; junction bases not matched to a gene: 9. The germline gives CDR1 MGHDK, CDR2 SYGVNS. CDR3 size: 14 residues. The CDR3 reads CASRRQGSGTEAFF. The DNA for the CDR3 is TGTGCCAGCAGAAGACAGGGAAGTGGAACTGAAGCTTTCTTT.